This TCR beta chain was found in a study of breast tumors, draining lymph nodes, adjacent tissues. TCRdb redid the calling of the multiplex PCR reads with MiXCR, one entry per CDR3 protein. Here the sample spans 160,000 or so distinct CDR3 sequences, 30% to 40% being singletons. Breast cancer patients provided tissue from their axillary draining lymph nodes. This clonotype was counted ten times or more. The length of the CDR3 is 16 residues. The germline V and J ends were trimmed by 5 bases and 6 bases, with 17 bases remaining between them. The V gene's germline CDR1 is LGHDT and CDR2 YNNKEL (reference sequence).

The sequencing input was axillary lymph node tissue. This chain connects TRBV3-1 to TRBJ1-6; D is perhaps TRBD1 (5 bases). This clonotype was sampled from a female donor with breast cancer. Some clones in this sample may be carry-over from other donors' samples. The CDR3 DNA reads TGTGCCAGCAGCGGAGTGGCAGGGTCGGGTAATTCACCCCTCCACTTT. It is translated as CASSGVAGSGNSPLHF.